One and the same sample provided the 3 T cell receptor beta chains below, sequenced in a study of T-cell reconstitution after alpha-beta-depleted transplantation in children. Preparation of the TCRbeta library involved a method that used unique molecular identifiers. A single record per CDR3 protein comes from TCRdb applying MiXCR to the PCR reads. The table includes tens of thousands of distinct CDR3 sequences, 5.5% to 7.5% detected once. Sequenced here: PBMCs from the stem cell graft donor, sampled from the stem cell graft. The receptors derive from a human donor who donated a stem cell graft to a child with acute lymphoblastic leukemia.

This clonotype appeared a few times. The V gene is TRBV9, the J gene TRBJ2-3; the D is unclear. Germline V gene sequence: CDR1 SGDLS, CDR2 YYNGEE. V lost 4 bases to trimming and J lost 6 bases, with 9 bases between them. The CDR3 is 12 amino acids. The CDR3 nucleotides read TGTGCCAGCAGCCCTGCGGAGGATACGCAGTATTTT. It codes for CASSPAEDTQYF.

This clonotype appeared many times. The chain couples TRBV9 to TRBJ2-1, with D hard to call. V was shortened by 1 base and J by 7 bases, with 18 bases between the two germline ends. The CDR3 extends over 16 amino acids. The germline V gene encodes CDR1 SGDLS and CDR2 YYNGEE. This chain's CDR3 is CASSVSISGLQNEQFF. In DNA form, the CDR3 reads TGTGCCAGCAGCGTAAGTATATCGGGCCTACAAAATGAGCAGTTCTTC.

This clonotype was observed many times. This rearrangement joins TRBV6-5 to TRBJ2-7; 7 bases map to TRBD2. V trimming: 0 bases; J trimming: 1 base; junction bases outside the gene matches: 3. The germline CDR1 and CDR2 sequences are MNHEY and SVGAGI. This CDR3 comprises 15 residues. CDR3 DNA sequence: TGTGCCAGCAGTTACTCGGCGGGAGAATCCTACGAGCAGTACTTC. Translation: CASSYSAGESYEQYF.